A selection of T cell receptor beta chains follows, all from one sample in a study of shared T cell receptors in the human thymus. Method: immunoSEQ multiplex PCR; TCRdb's copy keeps in-frame clones and lacks some. The data contain 700,000 or so clones, approximately 85% of them singletons. These data were also filed under a second study, of human thymus T cells.

Sequenced sample: thymocytes. The receptors derive from a girl under two years old with a congenital heart defect. The CDR3 runs from the conserved cysteine through the conserved F or W. The order of the fields is CDR3 protein, D gene, clone size, V gene, J gene. The D gene is left open where the match is weak. Clone size is not always given. Where it is, it says once, few, many or a class for expanded clones.

CASSRGGPRIYNEQFF,TRBD2,.,TRBV13,TRBJ2-1
CASSLQDADHYYGYTF,.,.,TRBV11-2,TRBJ1-2
CASSYSSVSYEQYF,.,.,TRBV6-5,TRBJ2-7
CASSPAGTGTYEQYF,TRBD1,.,TRBV28,TRBJ2-7
CASSQEGQGARSPLHF,TRBD1,.,TRBV14,TRBJ1-6
CASTRDFWGSNQPQHF,.,.,TRBV2,TRBJ1-5
CASSVGGRDTIYF,.,.,TRBV9,TRBJ1-3
CASGYEGGRYGYTF,.,.,TRBV12-5,TRBJ1-2
CASSRDREHYGYTF,TRBD1,once,TRBV6-4,TRBJ1-2
CASSLQASYNEQFF,.,.,TRBV5-6,TRBJ2-1
CASSLVIHRDRGPTGQETQYF,TRBD1,.,TRBV28,TRBJ2-5
CASRRRQNTEAFF,.,.,TRBV6-5,TRBJ1-1
CASSYFSPSSYNEQFF,.,once,TRBV6-5,TRBJ2-1
CASSLIGVGDTGNGYEQYF,.,.,TRBV27,TRBJ2-7
CASSSRKAFF,.,.,TRBV28,TRBJ1-1
CASSQDALLAGQGVRTNEKLFF,TRBD1,.,TRBV14,TRBJ1-4
CASSQDRASGASTDTQYF,TRBD2,.,TRBV4-3,TRBJ2-3
CASSQEDRGRAFF,TRBD1,.,TRBV4-3,TRBJ1-1
CASSLDRDRDEKLFF,TRBD1,once,TRBV5-4,TRBJ1-4
CASSSNYEQYF,.,.,TRBV5-6,TRBJ2-7
CASSLNREGNEQYF,.,.,TRBV28,TRBJ2-7
CASSFQGANRETQYF,TRBD1,once,TRBV5-1,TRBJ2-5
CASSAGRTVNTEAFF,.,.,TRBV5-8,TRBJ1-1
CASSLGGTGNTIYF,.,.,TRBV5-4,TRBJ1-3
CASSYPPVGPIPGYTF,.,.,TRBV6-7,TRBJ1-2
CASSEVGQGAYNEQFF,TRBD1,.,TRBV2,TRBJ2-1
CASSPLGFGGTYNEQFF,TRBD2,.,TRBV7-9,TRBJ2-1
CASSYETSGGSYEQYF,TRBD2,.,TRBV6-5,TRBJ2-7
CASSSQGDYGYTF,TRBD1,once,TRBV7-9,TRBJ1-2
CASSTRTGSGNTIYF,TRBD1,few,TRBV7-2,TRBJ1-3
CASSQDRDRTYEQYF,TRBD1,few,TRBV4-3,TRBJ2-7
CASSSRRSAGSGETQYF,.,.,TRBV11-2,TRBJ2-5
CASSRAQGRGYTF,.,.,TRBV14,TRBJ1-2
CASSIKRPNRGGNTIYF,.,few,TRBV19,TRBJ1-3
CASSFLQGEAFF,.,once,TRBV6-5,TRBJ1-1
CASSTGWGTDTQYF,.,.,TRBV19,TRBJ2-3
CASSLWGGSNQPQHF,.,.,TRBV28,TRBJ1-5
CASKQRTDQAFF,.,.,TRBV7-9,TRBJ1-1
CASSYGSGQGNQPQHF,TRBD1,once,TRBV6-5,TRBJ1-5
CASSLTGIVGTNTEAFF,.,.,TRBV18,TRBJ1-1
CAILLTTTTGGNTGELFF,TRBD1,few,TRBV10-3,TRBJ2-2
CASSRRRGPRGRSYEQYF,.,.,TRBV23-1,TRBJ2-7
CATSRGGTGQPQHF,.,.,TRBV15,TRBJ1-5
CASSQERGVSTDTQYF,.,.,TRBV4-3,TRBJ2-3
CASSWTGSSGNTIYF,TRBD1,.,TRBV7-8,TRBJ1-3
CASSHGTGLSSYNEQFF,TRBD1,once,TRBV25-1,.
CASSEYDGSNTEAFF,.,.,TRBV25-1,TRBJ1-1
CASSQSGRGRQPQHF,.,.,TRBV4-2,TRBJ1-5
CSVEDKSREFNYGYTF,.,.,TRBV29-1,TRBJ1-2
CASSQRQGSSGNTIYF,TRBD1,.,TRBV4-1,TRBJ1-3
CASSQLPRGQVTSYEQYF,TRBD1,few,TRBV4-3,TRBJ2-7
CASSPRQGLSPYSNQPQHF,TRBD1,.,TRBV28,TRBJ1-5
CASSQDGKRGVQETQYF,TRBD2,.,TRBV14,TRBJ2-5
CASSFSDRQGKPFGYTF,TRBD1,few,TRBV5-1,TRBJ1-2
CASSQDPPYRRQGEETQYF,TRBD1,.,TRBV4-1,TRBJ2-5
CASSIEVPGQYLNYGYTF,TRBD1,.,TRBV19,TRBJ1-2
CASRRQGRYQETQYF,TRBD1,.,TRBV6-5,TRBJ2-5
CASRQTAPSEKLFF,.,.,TRBV6-5,TRBJ1-4
CASSELGTGETYEQYF,TRBD1,.,TRBV25-1,TRBJ2-7
CASSPPPDRVSPLHF,TRBD1,.,TRBV6-6,TRBJ1-6